This T cell receptor beta chain was recovered during a study of regulatory T cells in long-lasting Graves disease. This clonotype came up many times. Time point meaning: persistent/refractory GD, antithyroid drugs over 5 years with positive TRAb. From PBMCs, RNA was extracted and then used to make the TCR library. Combining iRepertoire HTBI primers with Arm-PCR of CDR3 regions, the authors built TCR beta libraries. From the multiplex PCR reads, TCRdb called clonotypes with MiXCR, one entry per CDR3 protein. The table includes 390,000 or so distinct CDR3 sequences, 20% to 25% detected once. The source material was peripheral blood mononuclear cells (PBMCs), sampled when the disease was refractory, from a patient treated with antithyroid drugs. The clonotype was recovered from a woman aged 40 to 55 with Graves disease.

CDR3 coding DNA: TGTGCCACCAGCAGAGATGGGGGGGTAAGACAGCCCCAGCATTTT. Protein sequence: CATSRDGGVRQPQHF. The V and J genes are TRBV15 and TRBJ1-5; weak D call: TRBD1 (5 bases). The CDR3 has 15 residues. V lost 0 bases and J lost 7, with 13 bases in between. The germline V gene encodes CDR1 LNHNV and CDR2 YYDKDF (reference sequence).